This paragraph covers one TCR beta chain sequence. Its antigen is undetermined. The record originates from a study of cytomegalovirus exposure and HLA in healthy donors. Overall study results and limits: Most TCR sequences were seen very rarely across donors, but some public TCRs occurred in many. Accurate predictions that matched the HLA-A and HLA-B alleles of most subjects were reportedly made from TCR beta sequences. Within a later analysis, the majority of CMV-associated TCR beta chains appeared HLA-restricted.

Germline CDR1 is SGDLS and CDR2 is YYNGEE. Trimming stripped 3 bases from V and 0 bases from J, with 13 bases between. CDR3 length equals 17 residues. Researchers ran the PCR with 60 Vbeta and 13 Jbeta primers. TCRdb's table, derived via immunoSEQ multiplex PCR, lists solely in-frame clones and lacks some. The data contain roughly 160,000 clones, approximately 85% of them singletons. Material for sequencing was PBMCs. The clonotype was recovered from a man younger than 30 in good health and CMV-seropositive. The V call is TRBV9, the J call TRBJ1-6, with D tentatively TRBD1 (6 bases). The CDR3 spells CASSARGGISYNSPLHF. The CDR3 DNA is TGTGCCAGCAGCGCGAGGGGGGGGATCTCCTATAATTCACCCCTCCACTTT.